The entry that follows covers one TCR beta chain sequence. Participants were aged 18 to 89 years from about 25 US areas. This CDR3 contains 15 residues. V lost 2 bases and J lost 4, with 14 bases in between. CDR1 is SEHNR, CDR2 FQNEAQ, per germline (reference sequence). This specimen belongs to a study of blood T cell repertoires in COVID-19. Study-wide context: Spain, Italy and the United States supplied samples that represented acute and convalescent COVID-19.

Data came from immunoSEQ multiplex PCR; TCRdb stores just in-frame clones and leaves some out. The data contain 150,000 to 200,000 clones, over 75% of them seen just once; the ten biggest clones take up around 6%. This receptor was obtained from a middle-aged man who had recovered from COVID-19. Sequencing was carried out using PBMCs or T cells enriched from blood (not recorded which). The gene calls are TRBV7-9 and TRBJ2-5; possible D gene TRBD2, 7 bases. The CDR3 DNA reads as TGTGCCAGCAGCTTAACGGGGGGCGAGGGAGAGACCCAGTACTTC. This translates into CASSLTGGEGETQYF.